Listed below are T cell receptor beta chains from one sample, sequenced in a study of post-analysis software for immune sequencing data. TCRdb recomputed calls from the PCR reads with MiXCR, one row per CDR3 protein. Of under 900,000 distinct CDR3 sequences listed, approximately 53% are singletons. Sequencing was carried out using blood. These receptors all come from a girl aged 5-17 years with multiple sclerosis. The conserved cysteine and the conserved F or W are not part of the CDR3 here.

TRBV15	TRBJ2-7	ATSSDRGLTYEQY
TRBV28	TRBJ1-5	ASRLDRGHVSNQPQH
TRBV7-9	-	ASSYPTGEAHNEQY
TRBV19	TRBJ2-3	ASSIYADTQY
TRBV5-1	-	ASSRGTPTDYEQY
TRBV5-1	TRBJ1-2	ASSPPTGSNYGYT
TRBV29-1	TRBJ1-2	SVPIPGTGNYGYT
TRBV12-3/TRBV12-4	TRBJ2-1	ASRGLAGSGDEQF
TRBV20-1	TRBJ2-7	SARSHSGQVSYEQY
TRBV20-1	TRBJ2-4	SAPAGAANIQY
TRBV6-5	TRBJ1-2	ASSYEGNRDYGYT